What follows is one T cell receptor beta chain and its context. Its antigen is as yet unknown. The CDR3 covers 14 residues. Germline V CDR1 and CDR2: SNHLY, FYNNEI. V lost 11 bases, J lost 1 base, and 16 bases lay in between. TCRdb's table, derived via immunoSEQ multiplex PCR, lists solely in-frame clones and lacks some. The sample shows approximately 160,000 clones, 93% of them seen only once. The data are from a study of T cell responses to AZD1222 COVID-19 vaccine. At the level of the study: Pooling covered second doses at about 4 or about 12 weeks. General study points: Unmutated variant regions are reportedly targeted by nearly half of spike-specific TCRs. Females outnumbered males among donors, who were mostly white British; clonal diversity was possibly underestimated. Across spike, vaccine-associated CD4 TCRs were found, dominant at 160-218 and 743-854.

The rearrangement links TRBV2 to TRBJ2-3; D perhaps matches TRBD1 (6 bases). The specimen was peripheral blood, collected on day 0 of AZD1222 vaccination. The receptor was isolated from an adult in good health. CDR3 sequence: CASRQGTGTDTQYF. CDR3 DNA sequence: TGTGCCTCGCGGCAGGGGACGGGCACAGATACGCAGTATTTT.